Included here is one T cell receptor beta chain sequence, with context. The CDR3 is made up of 14 amino acids. The ends lost 5 bases at V and 4 bases at J; junction bases unmatched: 5. Looked up from germline, CDR1 is LNHNV and CDR2 is YYDKDF (reference sequence). This sample was taken from a study of identical twins. TCRdb re-analysed the 5' RACE reads in MiXCR, keeping a single row per CDR3 protein. The sample holds about 810,000 distinct CDR3 sequences, over 9% seen once. These data also formed part of another study, on yellow fever vaccine responses in identical twins.

The sequencing input was PBMCs. This rearrangement joins TRBV15 to TRBJ2-1; TRBD1 agrees at 7 bases. This TCR derives from a woman aged 18-30 years in good health. The CDR3 region has the DNA TGTGCCACCAGCGCCGGGACAGCATACAATGAGCAGTTCTTC. Encoded protein: CATSAGTAYNEQFF.